This T cell receptor (beta chain) was obtained from a study of beta chain features in type 1 diabetes. Points on this clone: Its antigen is unknown.

Study findings and constraints: All four CD4+ subsets of Type 1 diabetes patients contained TCRB CDR3s that were moderately but significantly shorter. The VDJ junctions of type 1 diabetes patients carried fewer insertions and more deletions. In comparison with healthy donors, patients had naive, central memory and Treg TCRB repertoires that appeared more similar.

Blood was collected once per donor into heparin, averaging around 120 mL. Expressed TCRB transcripts were sequenced because the isolated RNA had all been reverse transcribed beforehand. The protocol was immunoSEQ multiplex PCR, while the TCRdb copy is restricted to in-frame clones and leaves out a portion. The sample records approximately 57,000 clones, around half being singletons. V was shortened by 5 bases and J by 5 bases, with 24 bases between the two germline ends. The germline V gene has CDR1 MDHEN and CDR2 SYDVKM. CDR3 length: 17 amino acids. The source of this sequence is a woman aged 40 to 50 with type 1 diabetes. Input material: Tregs from blood. The gene calls are TRBV28 and TRBJ2-5; weak D call: TRBD2 (5 bases). The CDR3 sequence: CASSSITGIRVGETQYF. The CDR3 region has the DNA TGTGCCAGCAGTAGCATCACGGGGATTCGAGTAGGGGAGACCCAGTACTTC.